This entry describes one T cell receptor (beta chain). These data originate in a study of blood T cell repertoires in COVID-19. Study as a whole: PBMCs, B-cell-depleted T cells, or T cells provided the cDNA or gDNA that made up the material.

CDR1 is SEHNR, CDR2 FQNEAQ, per germline (reference sequence). V dropped 6 bases and J dropped 5; count of bases not matched to a gene: 4. This CDR3 has 14 amino acids. TCRdb's copy holds only in-frame clones and misses some; the assay was immunoSEQ multiplex PCR. The sample lists 20,000 to 25,000 clones, roughly nine tenths seen once, with approximately 9.8% in the top ten. V and J are TRBV7-9 and TRBJ1-5; 10 bases line up with TRBD1. Material for sequencing was peripheral blood. The clonotype originates from a man in his 70s with acute or convalescent COVID-19. The CDR3 loop is CASRAGTGDQPQHF. The CDR3 DNA reads as TGTGCCAGCAGGGCCGGGACAGGGGATCAGCCCCAGCATTTT.